This TCR beta chain was sequenced for a study of T cells in Graves' hyperthyroidism and ophthalmopathy. Study-wide results and limits: A model of 13 V-J pairs discriminated ophthalmopathy from stable hyperthyroidism.

The V segment lost 5 bases and the J segment 6 bases; nucleotides outside the gene matches: 7. Germline lookup yields CDR1 SEHNR and CDR2 FQNEAQ (reference sequence). The CDR3 covers 14 residues. The investigators amplified TCR beta CDR3 regions from RNA transcripts. A first-round RT-PCR of the TCR CDR3 used the HTBI primer set. TCRdb ran MiXCR on the multiplex PCR reads and lists one entry per CDR3 protein. The sample holds around 450,000 distinct CDR3 sequences; about a sixth are singletons and the top ten take roughly an eighth. To note about this clonotype: What it recognizes is unknown.

V and J are TRBV7-9 and TRBJ1-2, with 9 bases aligning to TRBD1. This TCR derives from a young woman with Graves' hyperthyroidism. Sequencing input: blood. CDR3 protein: CASSRLRDRDGYTF. The CDR3 nucleotides are TGTGCCAGCAGCCGCCTCCGGGACAGGGATGGCTACACCTTC.